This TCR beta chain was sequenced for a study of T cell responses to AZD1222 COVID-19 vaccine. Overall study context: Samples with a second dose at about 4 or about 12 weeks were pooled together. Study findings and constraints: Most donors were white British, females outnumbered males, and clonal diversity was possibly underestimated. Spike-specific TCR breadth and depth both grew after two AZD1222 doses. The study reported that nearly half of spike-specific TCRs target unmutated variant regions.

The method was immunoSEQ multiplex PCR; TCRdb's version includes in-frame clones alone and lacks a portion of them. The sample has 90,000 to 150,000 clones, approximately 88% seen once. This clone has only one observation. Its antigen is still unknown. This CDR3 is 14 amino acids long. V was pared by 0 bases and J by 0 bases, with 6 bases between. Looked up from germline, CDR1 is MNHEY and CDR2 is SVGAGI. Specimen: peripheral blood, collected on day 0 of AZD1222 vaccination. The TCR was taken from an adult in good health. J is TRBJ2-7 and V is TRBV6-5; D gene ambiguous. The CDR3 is CASSYSRNSYEQYF. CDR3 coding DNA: TGTGCCAGCAGTTACTCACGGAACTCCTACGAGCAGTACTTC.